A selection of T cell receptor beta chains follows, all from one sample in a study of blood T cell repertoires in COVID-19. The method was immunoSEQ multiplex PCR; TCRdb's version includes in-frame clones alone and lacks a portion of them. Of some 330,000 clones in the sample, just under 90% were seen once. Sequencing was performed on peripheral blood. These receptors were collected from a woman in her 30s with COVID-19, enrolled during active disease. Both conserved end residues are part of each CDR3. D genes are given only for firm matches. Clone sizes are given selectively: once, few, many, or a class where the clone is expanded.

D,size,V,J,DNA,CDR3
.,.,TRBV14,TRBJ2-5,TGTGCCAGCAGCCCGGTTAACCAAGAGACCCAGTACTTC,CASSPVNQETQYF
TRBD1,.,TRBV4-3,TRBJ2-7,TGCGCCAGCAGCCAAGCAACATACCGGGACAGGGTTGTGTACGAGCAGTACTTC,CASSQATYRDRVVYEQYF
.,.,TRBV3-1/TRBV3-2,TRBJ1-1,TGTGCCAGCAGTCAATGGGGACGGGGGGACACTGAAGCTTTCTTT,CASSQWGRGDTEAFF
TRBD1,once,TRBV4-3,TRBJ1-2,TGCGCCAGCAGCCAAGAACTTCGGACAGGGTATGGCTACACCTTC,CASSQELRTGYGYTF
TRBD2,.,TRBV24-1,TRBJ2-1,TGTGCCACCAGTGATCAAGCGGGGGGACTCTCTTACAATGAGCAGTTCTTC,CATSDQAGGLSYNEQFF
.,.,TRBV11-3,TRBJ1-1,TGTGCCAGCAGCTACGACCGGCGGGGAGAAGCTTTCTTT,CASSYDRRGEAFF
TRBD1,.,TRBV19,TRBJ2-5,TGTGCCAGTAGTAACTACAGGGGGCCAGAGACCCAGTACTTC,CASSNYRGPETQYF
TRBD1,.,TRBV13,TRBJ1-2,TGTGCCAGCAGCTTAGTGGGACAGGGGGCCCGAGGTGGCTACACCTTC,CASSLVGQGARGGYTF
.,.,TRBV6-5,TRBJ1-2,TGTGCCAGCAGTAAACCAGGGGCTTTGGGCTACACCTTC,CASSKPGALGYTF
.,.,TRBV5-1,TRBJ2-7,TGCGCCAGCAGCCCGGCTAGGAGGTCCTACGAGCAGTACTTC,CASSPARRSYEQYF
TRBD1,.,TRBV19,TRBJ1-4,TGTGCCAGTAGTATAGGCCGACAGGGATATAATGAAAAACTGTTTTTT,CASSIGRQGYNEKLFF
.,.,TRBV12-3/TRBV12-4,TRBJ1-6,TGTGCCAGCACCTTGTCGGGGGGATCACCCCTCCACTTT,CASTLSGGSPLHF
.,.,TRBV7-6,TRBJ2-5,TGTGCCAGCCGGACCGGGTTTTCGGACATAGAGACCCAGTACTTC,CASRTGFSDIETQYF
TRBD1,.,TRBV30,TRBJ1-6,TGTGCCTGGGTGACAGGGGGATTCCCTTCACCCCTCCACTTT,CAWVTGGFPSPLHF
.,.,TRBV7-2,TRBJ1-1,TGTGCCAGCAGCCTCTCGGTCCCTAACACTGAAGCTTTCTTT,CASSLSVPNTEAFF
.,.,TRBV4-3,TRBJ2-5,TGCGCCAGCAGCCAAGACGGGTGGGGGGCCCAGTACTTC,CASSQDGWGAQYF
.,.,TRBV14,TRBJ2-1,TGTGCCAGCAGCCGCCGCCTTTGGGGCGGGGACAATGAGCAGTTCTTC,CASSRRLWGGDNEQFF
TRBD2,.,TRBV7-3,TRBJ2-7,TGTGCCAGCAGGCGGGGGGCTTCCCCCTCCTACGAGCAGTACTTC,CASRRGASPSYEQYF
.,.,TRBV30,TRBJ1-2,TGTGCCTGGAGTGTATTGGTGGGCTCCTATGGCTACACCTTC,CAWSVLVGSYGYTF
.,.,TRBV6-6,TRBJ2-7,TGTGCCAGCAGTTACAGGGCAGGACAAGGCTACGAGCAGTACTTC,CASSYRAGQGYEQYF
.,few,TRBV11-3,TRBJ2-4,TGTGCCAGCCAGGGGTATCGGAAAAACATTCAGTACTTC,CASQGYRKNIQYF
.,.,TRBV10-1,TRBJ2-3,TGCGCCAGCGCGGCTAGCACAGATACGCAGTATTTT,CASAASTDTQYF
.,.,TRBV27,TRBJ1-2,TGTGCCAGCAGTTTTTCAGGGAGGGAAGGCTACACCTTC,CASSFSGREGYTF
.,once,TRBV5-8,TRBJ1-5,TGTGCCAGCAGACTGGGAAGGGGAGGTCAGCCCCAGCATTTT,CASRLGRGGQPQHF
TRBD1,once,TRBV7-2,TRBJ2-7,TGTGCCAGCAGCTCCAGGGGGTCCTACGAGCAGTACTTC,CASSSRGSYEQYF
TRBD2,.,TRBV11-3,TRBJ2-3,TGTGCCAGCAGCCTCGGACTAGCAACAGATACGCAGTATTTT,CASSLGLATDTQYF
.,.,TRBV19,TRBJ1-2,TGTGCCAGTAGTATAGACAACGCTATCGGTGATGGCTACACCTTC,CASSIDNAIGDGYTF
TRBD1,.,TRBV29-1,TRBJ1-1,TGCAGCGCACAGGGGGCGCGCACTGAAGCTTTCTTT,CSAQGARTEAFF
TRBD1,.,TRBV19,TRBJ2-3,TGTGCCAGTAGTAATCCAGGGGGTAGCACAGATACGCAGTATTTT,CASSNPGGSTDTQYF
TRBD1,.,TRBV18,TRBJ2-2,TGTGCCAGCTCACCACCGGGACAGAAGCAAACCGGGGAGCTGTTTTTT,CASSPPGQKQTGELFF
.,.,TRBV21-1,TRBJ2-4,TGTGCCAGCAGCGACCTAGCGGGGGGGGACATTGCCAAAAACATTCAGTACTTC,CASSDLAGGDIAKNIQYF
TRBD1,.,TRBV7-2,TRBJ1-2,TGTGCCAGCAGCTTTGGTCCCGGGACAGGGGTATCCTATGGCTACACCTTC,CASSFGPGTGVSYGYTF
.,.,TRBV27,TRBJ2-5,TGTGCCAGCAGTAGCAACCAAGAGACCCAGTACTTC,CASSSNQETQYF
.,.,TRBV27,TRBJ2-5,TGTGCCAGCAGTTCCCGTAGACTTGAAGAGACCCAGTACTTC,CASSSRRLEETQYF
TRBD1,.,TRBV5-1,TRBJ1-1,TGCGCCAGCAGCCCACAACAGGGGGCCGGCACTGAAGCTTTCTTT,CASSPQQGAGTEAFF
.,.,TRBV18,TRBJ1-1,TGTGCCAGCTCACCTCCTCCACTTCATGTGAAGAACACTGAAGCTTTCTTT,CASSPPPLHVKNTEAFF
.,few,TRBV2,TRBJ1-5,TGTGCCAGCAGTGAACAGGTGCGTAGCAATCAGCCCCAGCATTTT,CASSEQVRSNQPQHF
.,.,TRBV3-1/TRBV3-2,TRBJ1-6,TGTGCCAGCGCCGGGGGAGGGGGAAACGGTTCACCCCTCCACTTT,CASAGGGGNGSPLHF
TRBD2,.,TRBV28,TRBJ2-3,TGTGCCAGCAGTACCCCCCAAGTAGCGGGGTTTAATACGCAGTATTTT,CASSTPQVAGFNTQYF
.,.,TRBV19,TRBJ2-3,TGTGCCAGTAGTATAAGGGGGGGCTCAGATACGCAGTATTTT,CASSIRGGSDTQYF
.,.,TRBV11-3,TRBJ2-7,TGTGCCAGCAGCTTAGGGGTAGCTCCCTACGAGCAGTACTTC,CASSLGVAPYEQYF
TRBD1,.,TRBV6-6,TRBJ2-5,TGTGCCAGCAGTTTTAGGACAGGGGGAGAGACCCAGTACTTC,CASSFRTGGETQYF
.,.,TRBV11-3,TRBJ1-4,TGTGCCAGCAGCTTAGACGAAACAGCAGATGAAAAACTGTTTTTT,CASSLDETADEKLFF
TRBD1,.,TRBV7-9,TRBJ1-1,TGTGCCAGCAGCATACCGACAGGGGGCACTGAAGCTTTCTTT,CASSIPTGGTEAFF
.,.,TRBV6-5,TRBJ1-2,TGTGCCAGCAGCCCCAGGACAGTTGGCTACACCTTC,CASSPRTVGYTF
.,few,TRBV24-1,TRBJ2-2,TGTGCCACCAGTGGGATGGACGGGGAGACCGGGGAGCTGTTTTTT,CATSGMDGETGELFF
.,.,TRBV7-6,TRBJ1-2,TGTGCCAGCAGCCCCGCGACAGAGAACTATGGCTACACCTTC,CASSPATENYGYTF
TRBD2,.,TRBV7-9,TRBJ2-7,TGTGCCAGCAGCTTACCGGCGGGGGGCTACGAGCAGTACTTC,CASSLPAGGYEQYF
.,.,TRBV5-1,TRBJ2-5,TGCGCCAGCAGCTTGGCCGCTGAGGAGACCCAGTACTTC,CASSLAAEETQYF
TRBD1,.,TRBV2,TRBJ2-1,TGTGCCAGCAGTGAAGTACGGACAGGGATCCATGAGCAGTTCTTC,CASSEVRTGIHEQFF
TRBD1,once,TRBV5-8,TRBJ1-5,TGTGCCAGCAGCTTGGCGACAGGGTCGAGCAATCAGCCCCAGCATTTT,CASSLATGSSNQPQHF
.,.,TRBV15,TRBJ1-5,TGTGCCACCAGCATAAACAGGGTTCAGCCCCAGCATTTT,CATSINRVQPQHF
TRBD1,.,TRBV5-5,TRBJ1-1,TGTGCCAGCAGCTTAGAGGAACAGGGGGAACTAAAAATGAACACTGAAGCTTTCTTT,CASSLEEQGELKMNTEAFF
TRBD1,.,TRBV12-5,TRBJ2-5,TGTGCTAGTGGTTTGTCCGGGAAGGGACAGCTGTACCAAGAGACCCAGTACTTC,CASGLSGKGQLYQETQYF
.,.,TRBV6-5,TRBJ1-5,TGTGCCAGCAGGGCGACAGGATCGAGGCAGCCCCAGCATTTT,CASRATGSRQPQHF
.,.,TRBV19,TRBJ1-2,TGTGCCAGTAGTATGTGGCAGGGATATGGCTACACCTTC,CASSMWQGYGYTF
.,.,TRBV29-1,TRBJ2-4,TGCAGCGTTGCTGTGACAGACGCAATTCAGTACTTC,CSVAVTDAIQYF